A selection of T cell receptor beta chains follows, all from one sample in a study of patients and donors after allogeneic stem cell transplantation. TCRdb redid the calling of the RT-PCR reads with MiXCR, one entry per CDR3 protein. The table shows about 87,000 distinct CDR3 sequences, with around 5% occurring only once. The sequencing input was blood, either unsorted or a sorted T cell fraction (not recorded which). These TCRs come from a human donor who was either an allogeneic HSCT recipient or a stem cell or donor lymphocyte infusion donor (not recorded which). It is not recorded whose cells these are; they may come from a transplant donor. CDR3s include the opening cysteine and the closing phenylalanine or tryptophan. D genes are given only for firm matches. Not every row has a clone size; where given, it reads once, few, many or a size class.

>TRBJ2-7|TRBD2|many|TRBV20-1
TGCAGTGTTAGCAGGCCTAGCGGACACTACGAGCAGTACTTC
CSVSRPSGHYEQYF
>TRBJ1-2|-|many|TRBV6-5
TGTGCCAGCAGTTTAACTCATGTAACGAATGGCTACACCTTC
CASSLTHVTNGYTF
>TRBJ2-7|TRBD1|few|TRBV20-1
TGCAGTGCTCAGGACCAGGACAGGCTCTACGAGCAGTACTTC
CSAQDQDRLYEQYF
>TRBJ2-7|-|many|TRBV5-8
TGTGCCAGCAGCTTGTGGGGGTACGAGCAGTACTTC
CASSLWGYEQYF
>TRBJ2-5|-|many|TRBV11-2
TGTGCCAGCAGCTTAGGGCAGATCCAAGAGACCCAGTACTTC
CASSLGQIQETQYF
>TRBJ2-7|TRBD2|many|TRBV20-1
TGCAGTGCTAGAGAGCCCGGGACTAGTACTTACGAGCAGTACTTC
CSAREPGTSTYEQYF
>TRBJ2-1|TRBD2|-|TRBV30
TGTGCCTGGAGGGGGGGACTAGCGGGAGTAAGTGAGCAGTTCTTC
CAWRGGLAGVSEQFF
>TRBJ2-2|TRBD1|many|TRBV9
TGTGCCAGCAGCGCCACAGGGGGTCCCGGGGAGCTGTTTTTT
CASSATGGPGELFF
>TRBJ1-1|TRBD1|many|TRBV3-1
TGTGCCAGCAGCCCCCCTCATGGGACAGAGTACACTGAAGCTTTCTTT
CASSPPHGTEYTEAFF
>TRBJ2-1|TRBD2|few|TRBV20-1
TGCAGTGCTAGTGTCCTAGCGGGTAGGAATGAGCAGTTCTTC
CSASVLAGRNEQFF
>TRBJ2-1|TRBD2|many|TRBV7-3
TGTGCCAGCATGGGTATGGGAGGGCCCGGTGAGCAGTTCTTC
CASMGMGGPGEQFF
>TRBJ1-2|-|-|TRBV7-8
TGTGCCAGCAGTTATAGGGGACAAAGGGTCTATGGCTACACCTTC
CASSYRGQRVYGYTF
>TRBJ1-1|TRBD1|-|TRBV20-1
TGCAGTGCTGGGGTGGACAGGGGGTCTTTTTCTGAAGCTTTCTTT
CSAGVDRGSFSEAFF
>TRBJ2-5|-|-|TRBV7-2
TGTGCCAGCAGTTATTACCAAGAGACCCAGTACTTC
CASSYYQETQYF
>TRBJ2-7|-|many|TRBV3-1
TGTGCCAGCAGCCAGGTCCCCCAACACCCGGACTACGAGCAGTACTTC
CASSQVPQHPDYEQYF
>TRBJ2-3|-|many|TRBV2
TGTGCCAGCACCGGGACTTCACGGACAGATACGCAGTATTTT
CASTGTSRTDTQYF
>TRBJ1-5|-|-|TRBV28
TGTGCCAGCAGCATAGGGGGGGCCCGGCCCCAGCATTTT
CASSIGGARPQHF
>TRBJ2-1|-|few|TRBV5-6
TGTGCCAGCAGCTGGTTTCCGGGACAGCGGGGTGAGCAGTTCTTC
CASSWFPGQRGEQFF
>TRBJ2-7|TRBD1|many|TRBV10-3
TGTGCCATCAGTGTCGGGACAGGGGCCTACGAGCAGTACTTC
CAISVGTGAYEQYF
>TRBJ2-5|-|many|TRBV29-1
TGCAGCGTTGGACCATCCCAAGAGACCCAGTACTTC
CSVGPSQETQYF
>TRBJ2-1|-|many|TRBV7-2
TGTGCCAGCAGCAAACGGAGGAGCTCCTACAATGAGCAGTTCTTC
CASSKRRSSYNEQFF
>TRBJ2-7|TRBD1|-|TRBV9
TGTGCCAGCGGCCCGGACAGGGGGCGGAACGAGCAGTACTTC
CASGPDRGRNEQYF
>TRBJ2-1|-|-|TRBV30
TGTGCCTGGAGTTTCGACTACAATGAGCAGTTCTTC
CAWSFDYNEQFF
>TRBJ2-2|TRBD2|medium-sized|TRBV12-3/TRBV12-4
TGTGCCAGCAGTTTAAGGCGGGAGGGAGGGGAGCTGTTTTTT
CASSLRREGGELFF
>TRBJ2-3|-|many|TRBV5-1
TGCGCCAGCACCCTCACAGATACGCAGTATTTT
CASTLTDTQYF
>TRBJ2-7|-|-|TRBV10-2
TGCGCCAGCAGAAACTTAGGGAGCTCCTACGAGCAGTACTTC
CASRNLGSSYEQYF
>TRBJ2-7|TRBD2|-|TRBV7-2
TGTGCCAGCAGCTCCCGGGGACTAGCGGGAGTGGCCGAGCAGTACTTC
CASSSRGLAGVAEQYF
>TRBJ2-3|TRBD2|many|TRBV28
TGTGCCAGCAGTTTAACTAGCGGGAGGGCCGCATCAATGAATACGCAGTATTTT
CASSLTSGRAASMNTQYF
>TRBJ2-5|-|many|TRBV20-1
TGCAGTGCCAGGAGGGGGGAAGAAGAGACCCAGTACTTC
CSARRGEEETQYF
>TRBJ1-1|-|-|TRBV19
TGTGCCACCACGGGAGTCAGGTACACTGAAGCTTTCTTT
CATTGVRYTEAFF
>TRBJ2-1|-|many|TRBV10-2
TGCGCCAGCAGCCCGGACTTTTACAATGAGCAGTTCTTC
CASSPDFYNEQFF
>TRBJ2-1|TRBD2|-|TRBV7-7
TGTGCCAGCAGCTCAACAGCGGGAGGTGATGAGCAGTTCTTC
CASSSTAGGDEQFF
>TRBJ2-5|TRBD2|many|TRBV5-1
TGCGCCAGCAGCTTGCGGTCGGGGGGGCCATGGGAGACCCAGTACTTC
CASSLRSGGPWETQYF
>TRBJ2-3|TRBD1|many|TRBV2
TGTGCCAGCAGTGAAGCTCAACGGGACAGAGGCACAGATACGCAGTATTTT
CASSEAQRDRGTDTQYF
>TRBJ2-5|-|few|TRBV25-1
TGTGCCAGCAGTAGCCACAGCGGGCGGGAGACCCAGTACTTC
CASSSHSGRETQYF
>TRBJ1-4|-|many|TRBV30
TGTGCCTGTCGTCCAGGGATTGCAACTAATGAAAAACTGTTTTTT
CACRPGIATNEKLFF
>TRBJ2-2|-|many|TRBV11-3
TGTGCCAGCAGCTCCTCCAGGGTGACCGCCGGGGAGCTGTTTTTT
CASSSSRVTAGELFF
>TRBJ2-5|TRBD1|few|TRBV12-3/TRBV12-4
TGTGCCAGCAGTCGGGACAGGGGGACCCAGTACTTC
CASSRDRGTQYF
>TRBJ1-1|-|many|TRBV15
TGTGCCACCAGCAGGAGCAGGGTGAACACTGAAGCTTTCTTT
CATSRSRVNTEAFF
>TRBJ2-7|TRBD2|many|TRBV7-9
TGTGCCAGCAGCTTATACCTAGCGGGAATCGGTCGGGAGCAGTACTTC
CASSLYLAGIGREQYF
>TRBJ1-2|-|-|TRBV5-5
TGTGCCAGCAGCTCCAGGGCTACGAACTATGGCTACACCTTC
CASSSRATNYGYTF
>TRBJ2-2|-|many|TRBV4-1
TGCGCCAGCAGCCAATACTTCCCTAACACCGGGGAGCTGTTTTTT
CASSQYFPNTGELFF
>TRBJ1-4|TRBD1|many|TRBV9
TGTGCCAGCAGCGCCCAACAGGGGGCTACGAAACTGTTTTTT
CASSAQQGATKLFF
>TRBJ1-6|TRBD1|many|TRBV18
TGTGCCAGCTCACGGGGGAGCGACAGGGCTAATTCACCCCTCCACTTT
CASSRGSDRANSPLHF
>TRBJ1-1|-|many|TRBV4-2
TGTGCCAGCAGCCCTGAACGCGGGGGCATGAACACTGAAGCTTTCTTT
CASSPERGGMNTEAFF
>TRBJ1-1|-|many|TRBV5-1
TGCGCCAGCAGCTTGAAGGAGGGCACTGAAGCTTTCTTT
CASSLKEGTEAFF
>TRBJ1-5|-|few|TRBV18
TGTGCCAGCTCACCCGGGAACAATCAGCCCCAGCATTTT
CASSPGNNQPQHF
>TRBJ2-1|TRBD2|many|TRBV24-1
TGTGCCACCAGTGATCATAGCGGGAGGTACGGTGAGCAGTTCTTC
CATSDHSGRYGEQFF
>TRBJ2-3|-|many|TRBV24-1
TGTGCCACCTCGTCATGGGGCACAGATACGCAGTATTTT
CATSSWGTDTQYF
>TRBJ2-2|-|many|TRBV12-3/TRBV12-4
TGTGCCAGCAGTTTCATTGCCGGGGAGCTGTTTTTT
CASSFIAGELFF